Shown below are 26 T cell receptor beta chains from a single sample sequenced in a study of blood T cell repertoires in COVID-19. The assay was immunoSEQ multiplex PCR, and TCRdb's table has in-frame clones only and misses some. The profile covers about 530,000 clones, with approximately 88% appearing a single time and around 7.8% taken by the ten largest. The sequenced material came from peripheral blood. The receptors derive from a woman between 45 and 65 years old with COVID-19, enrolled during active disease.

The J gene is TRBJ1-1, the V gene TRBV12-3 or TRBV12-4, with D unresolved. V was cut by 6 bases and J by 0 bases, with 5 bases left in between. The CDR3 consists of 12 residues. The CDR3 loop is CASSPVNTEAFF. CDR3 sequence (DNA): TGTGCCAGCAGCCCTGTGAACACTGAAGCTTTCTTT.

This clone was detected only once. Here the CDR3 reads CASSVGHHPGELFF. The CDR3, as DNA: TGTGCCAGCAGTGTGGGACATCATCCCGGGGAGCTGTTTTTT. The V gene is TRBV25-1, the J gene TRBJ2-2; TRBD1 might be the D (6 bases). V lost 4 bases and J 6 bases, leaving 12 bases between the germline ends. Germline CDR1 MGHDK, CDR2 SYGVNS. This CDR3 spans 14 amino acids.

The chain has TRBV7-9 and TRBJ2-6; weak D call: TRBD1 (5 bases). This CDR3 is 15 amino acids long. The germline V gene encodes CDR1 SEHNR and CDR2 FQNEAQ (reference sequence). Trimming cost V 5 bases and J 2 bases, with 10 bases left between them. CDR3 bases: TGTGCCAGCAGCACTAACAGGCCTGGGGCCAACGTCCTGACTTTC. Protein product: CASSTNRPGANVLTF.

This sequence joins TRBV27 and TRBJ1-5; no reliable D call. Trimming left V 5 bases short and J 3 bases short, with 14 bases between. Germline CDR1 is MNHEY and CDR2 is SMNVEV (reference sequence). CDR3 length: 15 residues. The CDR3, as DNA: TGTGCCAGCAGTCCCTCCGGGGTGGACAATCAGCCCCAGCATTTT. It specifies CASSPSGVDNQPQHF.

The chain couples TRBV30 to TRBJ2-1; TRBD2 might be the D (5 bases). V lost 2 bases, J lost 1 base, and 6 bases lay in between. The CDR3 is 13 amino acids. From germline, CDR1 is GTSNPN and CDR2 SVGIG (reference sequence). This chain's CDR3 is CAWSRLSYNEQFF. Here the CDR3 DNA reads TGTGCCTGGAGTAGACTATCCTACAATGAGCAGTTCTTC.

The V call is TRBV27, the J call TRBJ2-2; D ambiguous. Per the germline V gene, CDR1 is MNHEY and CDR2 is SMNVEV (reference sequence). This CDR3 is 13 amino acids long. The V end lost 3 bases, the J end lost 5 bases, and 7 bases lay between the germline ends. The CDR3, as DNA: TGTGCCAGCAGTTTCCGGGTGACCGGGGAGCTGTTTTTT. This encodes CASSFRVTGELFF.

The rearrangement links TRBV20-1 to TRBJ2-1; maybe TRBD2 (5 bases). This CDR3 is built from 10 residues. Germline V lookup: CDR1 DFQATT, CDR2 SNEGSKA (reference sequence). V was shortened by 5 bases and J by 9 bases, with 8 bases between the two germline ends. The CDR3 loop is CSAGLFEQFF. Here the CDR3 DNA reads TGCAGTGCTGGACTGTTTGAGCAGTTCTTC.

CDR3 sequence (DNA): TGTGCCATCAGTGAAAAAACTAGCGGGGTTCACTACGAGCAGTACTTC. This encodes CAISEKTSGVHYEQYF. This rearrangement joins TRBV10-3 to TRBJ2-7, with 10 bases fitting TRBD2. The CDR3 covers 16 residues. CDR1 ENHRY and CDR2 SYGVKD come from the germline V gene. After removal of 3 bases from V and 3 bases from J, the junction contained 8 bases not matched to a gene.

The J gene is TRBJ1-2, the V gene TRBV4-1, with a weak D call TRBD1 (5 bases). This CDR3 has 13 amino acids. CDR1 is MGHRA, CDR2 YSYEKL, per germline. V shed 1 base and J shed 7 bases, with 10 bases lying between them. The CDR3 sequence: CASSQVSRGGYTF. CDR3 bases: TGCGCCAGCAGCCAAGTCAGTAGGGGTGGCTACACCTTC.

The gene calls are TRBV7-9 and TRBJ2-3, with TRBD1 matching 7 bases. Germline trimming cut 5 bases from V and 2 bases from J; bases unmatched to any gene: 7. CDR1 is SEHNR, CDR2 FQNEAQ, per germline (reference sequence). The CDR3 is 15 residues long. The CDR3 loop is CASSMGTALTDTQYF. The CDR3 DNA is TGTGCCAGCAGCATGGGGACAGCCCTCACAGATACGCAGTATTTT.

V and J are TRBV6-6 and TRBJ2-2, with a possible D match to TRBD2 (6 bases). V gave up 7 bases and J gave up 6 bases, with 15 bases separating them. The germline V gene encodes CDR1 MNHNY and CDR2 SVGAGI (reference sequence). This CDR3 contains 14 residues. The DNA of the CDR3 is TGTGCCAGCACCTTACTAGCCATGGCCGGGGAGCTGTTTTTT. As protein: CASTLLAMAGELFF.

The chain recombines TRBV5-1 with TRBJ1-2; D is uncertain. V lost 5 bases, J lost 8 bases, and 16 bases lay in between. The CDR3 consists of 13 residues. Germline CDR1 SGHRS, CDR2 YFSETQ. CDR3 sequence (DNA): TGCGCCAGCAGACCCGGAATAGCTCGGGGCTACACCTTC. Its translation: CASRPGIARGYTF.

The chain recombines TRBV30 with TRBJ2-5; weak D call: TRBD2 (6 bases). This CDR3 is built from 16 residues. Trimming shortened V by 0 bases and J by 1 base, and 15 bases separated the two germline ends. Germline V gene sequence: CDR1 GTSNPN, CDR2 SVGIG (reference sequence). The CDR3 protein is CAWSVTPGLPQETQYF. The CDR3 DNA sequence: TGTGCCTGGAGTGTAACCCCAGGACTACCCCAAGAGACCCAGTACTTC.

The chain employs TRBV13 and TRBJ2-3, with 9 bases fitting TRBD2. V shed 5 bases, J shed 2 bases, and the junction held 8 bases outside the gene matches. The CDR3 sequence is 16 residues long. Germline V gene lookup returns CDR1 PRHDT and CDR2 FYEKMQ (reference sequence). The CDR3 reads CASSRTLAGPTDTQYF. The CDR3 DNA reads TGTGCCAGCAGCCGGACTCTAGCGGGGCCCACAGATACGCAGTATTTT.

This clone was recorded once. The chain joins TRBV7-3 to TRBJ2-3, with TRBD2 as a possible D gene (6 bases). The CDR3 is 15 residues long. CDR1 and CDR2 from the germline V gene are SGHTA and FQGTGA. V lost 2 bases and J 4 bases, leaving 13 bases between the germline ends. The chain's CDR3 is CASSLQRRGADTQYF. The CDR3 coding sequence is TGTGCCAGCAGCTTACAGAGGAGGGGTGCAGATACGCAGTATTTT.

The chain is built from TRBV10-2 and TRBJ2-3; TRBD1 matches 8 bases. CDR1 and CDR2 (germline): WSHSY, SAAADI. After removal of 4 bases from V and 2 bases from J, the junction contained 5 bases not matched to a gene. This CDR3 has 15 amino acids. The CDR3 sequence is CASSGRTGPTDTQYF. CDR3 bases: TGCGCCAGCAGTGGCCGGACAGGGCCCACAGATACGCAGTATTTT.

The chain is built from TRBV28 and TRBJ1-6; no firm D call. The CDR3 is made up of 14 amino acids. V dropped 7 bases and J dropped 10 bases, with 17 bases sitting between them. The germline V gene has CDR1 MDHEN and CDR2 SYDVKM. The CDR3, as DNA: TGTGCCAGCACCCCTGGCGGGGTAGAATCACCCCTCCACTTT. Translation: CASTPGGVESPLHF.

V and J are TRBV29-1 and TRBJ1-5; no firm D call. The CDR3 sequence is 12 residues long. From germline, CDR1 is SQVTM and CDR2 ANQGSEA. Trimming shortened V by 4 bases and J by 4 bases, and 8 bases separated the two germline ends. The CDR3 DNA is TGCAGCGTTGTTTTTCCGAATCAGCCCCAGCATTTT. Amino acids: CSVVFPNQPQHF.

This clone occurred once. The chain combines TRBV3-1 (or the pseudogene TRBV3-2) with TRBJ2-3, with D maybe TRBD2 (5 bases). The CDR3 has 16 amino acids. The germline V gene has CDR1 LGHDT and CDR2 YNNKEL (reference sequence). Deletions cut 1 base from V and 5 bases from J, with 16 bases between. The CDR3 sequence is CASSQVGGLNRDTQYF. CDR3 coding DNA: TGTGCCAGCAGCCAAGTGGGCGGACTGAATCGAGATACGCAGTATTTT.

The rearrangement joins TRBV28 to TRBJ2-7; weak D call: TRBD1 (6 bases). There are 15 residues in the CDR3. Trimming stripped 2 bases from V and 2 bases from J, with 13 bases between. The V gene's germline CDR1 is MDHEN and CDR2 SYDVKM. CDR3 DNA sequence: TGTGCCAGCAGTTTACTGGACAGCTCGACCTACGAGCAGTACTTC. Translation gives CASSLLDSSTYEQYF.

The chain joins TRBV4-1 to TRBJ1-1, with 9 bases fitting TRBD1. CDR1 MGHRA and CDR2 YSYEKL come from the germline V gene. V was clipped by 2 bases and J by 7 bases; unmatched bases: 8. This CDR3 contains 15 residues. For the CDR3, the DNA is TGCGCCAGCAGCCAAAGTACAGGGGGCAGGGGTGAAGCTTTCTTT. It specifies CASSQSTGGRGEAFF.

V and J are TRBV5-1 and TRBJ1-2; D unresolved. This CDR3 contains 11 residues. Trimming took 3 bases from V and 3 from J, leaving 3 bases between them. The germline gives CDR1 SGHRS, CDR2 YFSETQ. The CDR3 DNA sequence: TGCGCCAGCAGCTCTGACTATGGCTACACCTTC. Translating it yields CASSSDYGYTF.

The V call is TRBV5-6, the J call TRBJ2-1, with D possibly being TRBD2 (5 bases). The V gene's germline CDR1 is SGHDT and CDR2 YYEEEE. Trimming cost V 6 bases and J 5 bases, with 21 bases left between them. The CDR3 covers 16 residues. The CDR3 region has the DNA TGTGCCAGCACCCGCCATGGTGGGGAGTTCGACAATGAGCAGTTCTTC. Its translation is CASTRHGGEFDNEQFF.

This chain connects TRBV9 to TRBJ1-1; D unclear. Trimming cost V 1 base and J 5 bases, with 12 bases left between them. CDR3 length: 14 amino acids. Germline V gene data show CDR1 as SGDLS and CDR2 as YYNGEE. The CDR3 here is CASSVRGIGTEAFF. For the CDR3, the DNA is TGTGCCAGCAGCGTACGGGGTATTGGGACTGAAGCTTTCTTT.

The rearrangement links TRBV4-1 to TRBJ2-3; 9 positions agree with TRBD2. Germline V lookup: CDR1 MGHRA, CDR2 YSYEKL. The CDR3 runs to 18 residues. V dropped 2 bases and J dropped 4; count of bases not matched to a gene: 13. Written as DNA, the CDR3 is TGCGCCAGCAGCCAAAGTCCAGCGGGGGGACTAGGATCAGATACGCAGTATTTT. Translating it yields CASSQSPAGGLGSDTQYF.

The genes are TRBV7-2 and TRBJ1-2; TRBD1 might be the D (6 bases). The V end lost 5 bases, the J end lost 4 bases, and 14 bases lay between the germline ends. The germline V gene encodes CDR1 SGHTA and CDR2 FQGNSA. This CDR3 region has 14 residues. CDR3 sequence: CASSADGQSYGYTF. DNA of the CDR3: TGTGCCAGCAGCGCGGACGGACAGTCCTATGGCTACACCTTC.